This T cell receptor (beta chain) appears in the sequencing data of a study of T cell repertoires and Cas9 in healthy adults. Overall study: CD4 and CD8 compartments: SpCas9-reactive T cells profiled for potency, cytotoxicity, lineage.

In regard to this clone: Antigen: not known.

Assay: immunoSEQ multiplex PCR; the TCRdb copy retains only in-frame clones and omits some. The profile shows more than 20,000 clones, around 92% of them singletons. The V and J ends lost 0 bases and 8 bases, in that order; junction bases with no gene match: 10. CDR1 is GTSNPN, CDR2 SVGIG, per germline (reference sequence). CDR3 length: 15 amino acids. General observations from the study: SpCas9-reactive regulatory T cells reportedly mitigated SpCas9-reactive effector T cells in vitro.

Sequencing was done on a sample of CD4+ effector T cells (CD127+, CD25-, CD137-, CD154-) from PBMCs; culture status not recorded. The receptor comes from a human donor in good health. The rearrangement links TRBV30 to TRBJ1-2; 9 bases line up with TRBD1. CDR3 bases: TGTGCCTGGAGTGTTTCAGGACAGGGGCGTCGCGGCTACACCTTC. It encodes CAWSVSGQGRRGYTF.